This entry lists 22 T cell receptor beta chains sequenced from one sample in a study of CD8+ T cells in alopecia areata. Treatment of the sample: oral pan-JAK inhibitor, 5-10 mg twice daily. RNA, once extracted, was reverse transcribed into cDNA for use as the sequencing template. TCRdb keeps only in-frame clones here, not all; method: immunoSEQ multiplex PCR. The sample shows about 220,000 clones, more than 45% of them seen only once. Specimen: CD4+ T cells sorted from blood, collected at week 4, from a patient treated with tofacitinib. The source of these receptors is a human donor with alopecia areata.

In DNA, the CDR3 is TGTGCCAGCAGTGGAAACACCGGGACGAGCGAAGCTTTCTTT. It translates to CASSGNTGTSEAFF. The V call is TRBV25-1, the J call TRBJ1-1, with D possibly TRBD1 on 5 matching bases. Germline values: CDR1 MGHDK, CDR2 SYGVNS. The CDR3 length is 14 residues. Trimming left V 4 bases short and J 8 bases short, with 17 bases between.

This clone is deemed medium-sized. The J gene is TRBJ1-1, the V gene TRBV5-6; D call uncertain. Trimming took off 4 bases at V and 3 bases at J, with 13 bases between the two ends. Germline CDR1 and CDR2: SGHDT and YYEEEE. CDR3 length: 14 amino acids. The CDR3 nucleotides are TGTGCCAGCAGCCTATCGTTCCTAGACACTGAAGCTTTCTTT. Residues: CASSLSFLDTEAFF.

The chain recombines TRBV5-1 with TRBJ1-5; D gene unclear. The CDR3 is 13 amino acids. Germline V gene data show CDR1 as SGHRS and CDR2 as YFSETQ. V gave up 3 bases and J gave up 5 bases, with 9 bases separating them. CDR3 bases: TGCGCCAGCAGCTCGGAGGGTGATCAGCCCCAGCATTTT. It yields the protein CASSSEGDQPQHF.

This clone was observed a handful of times. This chain uses TRBV5-1 with TRBJ2-5; D uncertain. Trimming cost V 3 bases and J 1 base, with 7 bases left between them. This CDR3 has 13 residues. Germline V CDR1 and CDR2: SGHRS, YFSETQ. The CDR3, as DNA: TGCGCCAGCAGCTCCCCTGGCCAAGAGACCCAGTACTTC. This gives the protein CASSSPGQETQYF.

This chain connects TRBV30 to TRBJ1-2, with TRBD1 as a possible D gene (5 bases). The V and J ends lost 5 bases and 4 bases respectively, with 17 bases between them. Germline assignment: CDR1 GTSNPN and CDR2 SVGIG (reference sequence). The length of the CDR3 is 14 residues. DNA for the CDR3: TGTGCCTGGGCGGGGCCGTCGCAAGTCTATGGCTACACCTTC. It translates to CAWAGPSQVYGYTF.

The V and J genes are TRBV9 and TRBJ1-2; D might be TRBD1 (6 bases). Germline V gene data show CDR1 as SGDLS and CDR2 as YYNGEE. The CDR3 is 13 residues long. With 3 bases removed from V and 4 bases from J, the gap between germline ends came to 10 bases. CDR3 nucleotides: TGTGCCAGCAGCGACCGGACAGCCTATGGCTACACCTTC. Translation: CASSDRTAYGYTF.

V and J are TRBV2 and TRBJ1-1; D not certain. In germline, CDR1 is SNHLY, CDR2 FYNNEI. Trimming took off 7 bases at V and 0 bases at J, with 9 bases between the two ends. The CDR3 spans 13 residues. The CDR3 spells CASKAGMNTEAFF. Here the CDR3 DNA reads TGTGCCAGCAAGGCCGGAATGAACACTGAAGCTTTCTTT. Full variable domain (missing parts from reference TRBV2 and TRBJ1-1): EPEVTQTPSHQVTQMGQEVILRCVPISNHLYFYWYRQILGQKVEFLVSFYNNEISEKSEIFDDQFSVERPDGSNFTLKIRSTKLEDSAMYFCASKAGMNTEAFFGQGTRLTVV.

The V and J genes are TRBV29-1 and TRBJ2-2, with D uncertain. Trimming took off 3 bases at V and 4 bases at J, with 9 bases between the two ends. This CDR3 region has 13 residues. Germline V gives CDR1 SQVTM, CDR2 ANQGSEA. CDR3 residues: CSVDSQSTGELFF. DNA for the CDR3: TGCAGCGTTGATAGCCAGTCCACCGGGGAGCTGTTTTTT.

The J gene is TRBJ2-1, the V gene TRBV7-9, with TRBD2 matching over 14 bases. CDR1 is SEHNR, CDR2 FQNEAQ, per germline (reference sequence). The length of the CDR3 is 19 residues. The junction had 9 bases not matched to a gene; V was cut back by 5 bases and J by 0 bases. CDR3 bases: TGTGCCAGCAGCCTCCGACTAGCGGGGGGGATTAGCTCCTACAATGAGCAGTTCTTC. Amino acid sequence: CASSLRLAGGISSYNEQFF.

This clone was seen more than once but under ten times. V gene TRBV5-6 combines with J gene TRBJ2-5; 7 nucleotides match TRBD2. Germline V lookup: CDR1 SGHDT, CDR2 YYEEEE. Trimming cost V 9 bases and J 5 bases; bases outside gene matches: 13. CDR3 size: 14 residues. The CDR3 sequence is CATRAWTRAETQYF. CDR3 sequence (DNA): TGTGCCACCCGCGCCTGGACTAGAGCTGAGACCCAGTACTTC. Full variable domain (missing parts from reference TRBV5-6 and TRBJ2-5): DAGVTQSPTHLIKTRGQQVTLRCSPKSGHDTVSWYQQALGQGPQFIFQYYEEEERQRGNFPDRFSGHQFPNYSSELNVNALLLGDSALYLCATRAWTRAETQYFGPGTRLLVL.

This CDR3 is CSVDPTWRVNQPQHF. CDR3 in DNA: TGCAGCGTTGACCCCACCTGGAGGGTTAATCAGCCCCAGCATTTT. J is TRBJ1-5 and V is TRBV29-1, with D unresolved. The CDR3 totals 15 residues. In germline, CDR1 is SQVTM, CDR2 ANQGSEA. The V gene lost 3 bases and the J gene lost 4 bases, with 16 bases spanning the gap.

This chain connects TRBV4-3 to TRBJ2-3; D unclear. CDR1 and CDR2 from the germline V gene are LGHNA and YSLEER. The CDR3 length is 16 residues. Trimming pared 2 bases from V and 2 bases from J, leaving 14 bases between. The CDR3 is CASSQSLGHYTDTQYF. As DNA, the CDR3 is TGCGCCAGCAGCCAATCTCTGGGTCATTACACAGATACGCAGTATTTT.

The chain employs TRBV2 and TRBJ1-2; D ambiguous. CDR1 is SNHLY, CDR2 FYNNEI, per germline. V was pared by 8 bases and J by 2 bases, with 12 bases between. This CDR3 comprises 13 residues. CDR3 protein: CASRVFPNYGYTF. The CDR3 DNA reads TGTGCCAGCCGTGTGTTTCCCAACTATGGCTACACCTTC.

The CDR3 spells CAWMGGGEFKAFF. The CDR3 DNA reads TGTGCCTGGATGGGAGGGGGAGAGTTCAAGGCTTTCTTT. The chain couples TRBV30 to TRBJ1-1; D is possibly TRBD1 (6 bases). V dropped 4 bases and J dropped 11 bases, with 20 bases sitting between them. CDR3 size: 13 residues. The V gene's germline CDR1 is GTSNPN and CDR2 SVGIG (reference sequence).

The chain carries TRBV2 and TRBJ1-2; tentative D call: TRBD1 (6 bases). The germline CDR1 and CDR2 sequences are SNHLY and FYNNEI. The CDR3 loop spans 13 amino acids. V lost 5 bases and J 8 bases, leaving 15 bases between the germline ends. The CDR3 reads CASSPATGSGYTF. The CDR3 coding sequence is TGTGCCAGCAGTCCCGCGACAGGAAGCGGCTACACCTTC.

The chain has TRBV29-1 and TRBJ1-1; D might be TRBD1 (6 bases). The CDR3 sequence is 14 residues long. Germline CDR1 reads SQVTM; CDR2 reads ANQGSEA. V lost 6 bases, J lost 0 bases, and 14 bases lay in between. Here the CDR3 reads CSVSRTDMNTEAFF. CDR3 coding DNA: TGCAGCGTATCTCGGACAGACATGAACACTGAAGCTTTCTTT.

The rearrangement uses TRBV27 and TRBJ1-2, with 7 bases matching TRBD1. Looked up from germline, CDR1 is MNHEY and CDR2 is SMNVEV (reference sequence). The CDR3 is 17 residues long. Trimming removed 0 bases from V and 4 bases from J; junction bases left unmatched: 11. The CDR3 here is CASSLSIGYGQVYGYTF. DNA of the CDR3: TGTGCCAGCAGTTTATCTATTGGCTACGGACAGGTCTATGGCTACACCTTC.

This clone came up once. CDR3 residues: CASSFGTTRTYEQYF. The CDR3 DNA sequence: TGCGCCAGCAGCTTTGGGACAACCAGAACCTACGAGCAGTACTTC. J is TRBJ2-7 and V is TRBV5-1; a possible D gene is TRBD1 (6 bases). Between the trimmed V and J ends, which lost 2 bases and 2 bases, there was a span of 14 bases. Germline V gene lookup returns CDR1 SGHRS and CDR2 YFSETQ. The CDR3 sequence is 15 residues long.

The CDR3 nucleotides are TGCAGCGTTTCGGAGACCTCCAAAAACATTCAGTACTTC. Its protein product is CSVSETSKNIQYF. The V call is TRBV29-1, the J call TRBJ2-4; no definite D call. V was shortened by 5 bases and J by 2 bases, with 10 bases between the two germline ends. The CDR3 is 13 amino acids. Germline V gene sequence: CDR1 SQVTM, CDR2 ANQGSEA.

This clone was observed once. This rearrangement joins TRBV30 to TRBJ2-3, with 8 bases that match TRBD2. CDR1 and CDR2 from the germline V gene are GTSNPN and SVGIG (reference sequence). This CDR3 has 15 residues. J lost 6 bases, V lost 2 bases, and 10 bases had no gene match. The CDR3 protein is CAWSPGLVIADTQYF. CDR3 DNA: TGTGCCTGGAGTCCGGGACTAGTCATCGCGGATACGCAGTATTTT.

The J gene is TRBJ2-2, the V gene TRBV6-6, with a possible D match to TRBD1 (5 bases). Trimming removed 7 bases at V and 5 bases at J, with 8 bases between. CDR1 is MNHNY, CDR2 SVGAGI, per germline (reference sequence). The CDR3 consists of 12 residues. The CDR3 protein is CASKQGTGELFF. CDR3 coding DNA: TGTGCCAGCAAGCAGGGAACCGGGGAGCTGTTTTTT.

This clone has just a few counts. CDR3 protein: CASYSLGYTF. CDR3 coding DNA: TGTGCCAGCTATTCCCTTGGCTACACCTTC. The rearrangement links TRBV6-6 to TRBJ1-2; unclear D gene. Deletions cut 8 bases from V and 7 bases from J, with 8 bases between. Germline values: CDR1 MNHNY, CDR2 SVGAGI (reference sequence). The length of the CDR3 is 10 residues.